These 10 T cell receptor beta chains originate from one sample sequenced in a study of blood T cell repertoires in COVID-19. TCRdb's copy holds only in-frame clones and misses some; the assay was immunoSEQ multiplex PCR. The table has roughly 39,000 clones, more than 85% seen once; the top ten hold 4.5% to 7%. What was sequenced was peripheral blood. All receptors come from a human donor in a cohort sampled during active COVID-19.

The V call is TRBV7-8, the J call TRBJ1-2; D is unclear. The CDR3 runs 16 residues. Per germline, CDR1 SGHVS and CDR2 FQNEAQ. Trimming removed 5 bases at V and 6 bases at J, with 22 bases between. The CDR3 DNA sequence: TGTGCCAGCAGCCCCACGCGAACGGCCGGGGTTAATGGCTACACCTTC. Protein product: CASSPTRTAGVNGYTF.

This chain uses TRBV7-3 with TRBJ2-7; 7 nucleotides agree with TRBD1. The germline V gene has CDR1 SGHTA and CDR2 FQGTGA. V gave up 1 base and J gave up 4 bases; unmatched junction bases: 7. CDR3 length equals 15 residues. The CDR3 DNA reads TGTGCCAGCAGCTTAAAGGGGACAGAGAGTTACGAGCAGTACTTC. It translates to CASSLKGTESYEQYF.

The chain is built from TRBV29-1 and TRBJ2-7; 12 nucleotides agree with TRBD2. In germline, CDR1 is SQVTM, CDR2 ANQGSEA. V trimming: 1 base; J trimming: 4 bases; junction bases outside the gene matches: 5. The CDR3 runs to 15 residues. The CDR3 sequence is CSVEGTSGIGYEQYF. DNA for the CDR3: TGCAGCGTTGAAGGGACTAGCGGGATCGGTTACGAGCAGTACTTC.

The chain couples TRBV27 to TRBJ2-1; D is possibly TRBD2 (7 bases). In germline, CDR1 is MNHEY, CDR2 SMNVEV (reference sequence). V was trimmed by 2 bases and J by 2 bases, leaving 13 bases between them. The CDR3 is 16 amino acids. CDR3 nucleotide sequence: TGTGCCAGCAGTTTAGGGGGGGGCGGGGCCTACAATGAGCAGTTCTTC. This codes for CASSLGGGGAYNEQFF.

This rearrangement joins TRBV18 to TRBJ2-1, with TRBD1 matching 9 bases. Germline V CDR1 and CDR2: KGHSH, LQKENI. Germline trimming cut 1 base from V and 5 bases from J; bases unmatched to any gene: 0. The CDR3 spans 14 residues. CDR3 loop: CASSPRTGDNEQFF. In DNA form, the CDR3 reads TGTGCCAGCTCACCACGGACAGGGGACAATGAGCAGTTCTTC.

The chain combines TRBV6-1 with TRBJ2-3; TRBD2 matches at 9 bases. The CDR3 has 14 residues. Germline CDR1 and CDR2: MNHNS and SASEGT. The V gene end was trimmed by 2 bases and the J gene end by 6 bases; junction bases not matched to a gene: 3. The CDR3 DNA follows: TGTGCCAGCAGTGAATTGCGGGGGGGGGATACGCAGTATTTT. It is translated as CASSELRGGDTQYF.

The chain joins TRBV5-6 to TRBJ1-4, with TRBD1 matching over 8 bases. Germline CDR1 SGHDT, CDR2 YYEEEE. J was trimmed by 4 bases and V by 4 bases; bases with no gene match: 9. The CDR3 runs to 16 residues. The CDR3: CASSLRTGGNNEKLFF. The CDR3, as DNA: TGTGCCAGCAGCCTCCGCACAGGGGGTAATAATGAAAAACTGTTTTTT.

The rearrangement joins TRBV6-4 to TRBJ2-1; the match to TRBD2 covers 7 bases. This CDR3 region has 15 residues. J was trimmed by 4 bases and V by 4 bases; bases with no gene match: 7. Germline loops: CDR1 MRHNA, CDR2 SNTAGT. The CDR3 DNA is TGTGCCAGCAGTGTTTCCCTAGCGGTATACAATGAGCAGTTCTTC. This translates into CASSVSLAVYNEQFF.

The chain joins TRBV6-4 to TRBJ1-4, with unresolved D. CDR1 and CDR2 from the germline V gene are MRHNA and SNTAGT. Deletions cut 4 bases from V and 2 bases from J, with 11 bases between. The CDR3 runs to 15 residues. CDR3 DNA sequence: TGTGCCAGCAGTGTCGGAGTCGGGACTAATGAAAAACTGTTTTTT. Translated, it gives CASSVGVGTNEKLFF.

The chain uses TRBV5-1 and TRBJ2-1, with 8 bases fitting TRBD2. This CDR3 comprises 16 residues. With V trimmed by 1 base and J by 4 bases, 7 bases remained unmatched. Germline-derived CDR1 and CDR2 are SGHRS and YFSETQ. In nucleotides, the CDR3 is TGCGCCAGCAGCTTGACTAGCGGAACCTTATACAATGAGCAGTTCTTC. Translated, it gives CASSLTSGTLYNEQFF.